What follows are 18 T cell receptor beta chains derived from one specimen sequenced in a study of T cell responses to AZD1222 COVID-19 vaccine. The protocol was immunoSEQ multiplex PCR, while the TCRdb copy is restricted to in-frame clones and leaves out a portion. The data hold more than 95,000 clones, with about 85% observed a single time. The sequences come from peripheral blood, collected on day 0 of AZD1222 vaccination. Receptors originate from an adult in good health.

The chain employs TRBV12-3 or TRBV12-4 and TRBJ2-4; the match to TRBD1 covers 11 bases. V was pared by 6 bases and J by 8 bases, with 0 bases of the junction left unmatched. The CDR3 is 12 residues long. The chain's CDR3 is CASRGQGDIQYF. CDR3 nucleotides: TGTGCCAGCAGGGGACAGGGGGACATTCAGTACTTC.

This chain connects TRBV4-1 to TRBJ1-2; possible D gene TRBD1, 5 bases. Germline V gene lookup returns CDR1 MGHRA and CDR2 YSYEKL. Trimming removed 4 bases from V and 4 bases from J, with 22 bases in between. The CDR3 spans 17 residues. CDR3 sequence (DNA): TGCGCCAGCAGCCTGGAGCGGGCTGGGACCTTTGGCTATGGCTACACCTTC. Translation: CASSLERAGTFGYGYTF.

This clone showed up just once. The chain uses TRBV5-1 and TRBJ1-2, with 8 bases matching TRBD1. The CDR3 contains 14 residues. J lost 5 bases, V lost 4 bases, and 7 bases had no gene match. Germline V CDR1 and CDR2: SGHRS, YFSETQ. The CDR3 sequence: CASSQGQGFYGYTF. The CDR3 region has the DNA TGCGCCAGCAGCCAAGGACAGGGTTTTTATGGCTACACCTTC.

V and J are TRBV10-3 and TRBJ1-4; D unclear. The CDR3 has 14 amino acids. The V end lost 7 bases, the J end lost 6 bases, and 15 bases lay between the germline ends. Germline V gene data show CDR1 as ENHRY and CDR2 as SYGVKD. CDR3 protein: CAIKSHEGDEKLFF. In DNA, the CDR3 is TGTGCCATCAAGAGTCACGAAGGTGATGAAAAACTGTTTTTT.

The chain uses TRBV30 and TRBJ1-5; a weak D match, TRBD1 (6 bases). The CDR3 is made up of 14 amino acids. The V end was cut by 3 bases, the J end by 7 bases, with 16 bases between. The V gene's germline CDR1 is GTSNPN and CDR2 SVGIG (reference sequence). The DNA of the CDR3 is TGTGCCTGGAGCGATGACAGGACGCGGCAGCCCCAGCATTTT. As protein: CAWSDDRTRQPQHF.

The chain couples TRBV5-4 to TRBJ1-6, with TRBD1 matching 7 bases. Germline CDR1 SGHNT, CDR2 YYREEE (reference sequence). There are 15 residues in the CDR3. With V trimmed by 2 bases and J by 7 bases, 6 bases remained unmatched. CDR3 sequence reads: CASSFEGQLNSPLHF. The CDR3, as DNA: TGTGCCAGCAGCTTCGAGGGACAGCTGAATTCACCCCTCCACTTT.

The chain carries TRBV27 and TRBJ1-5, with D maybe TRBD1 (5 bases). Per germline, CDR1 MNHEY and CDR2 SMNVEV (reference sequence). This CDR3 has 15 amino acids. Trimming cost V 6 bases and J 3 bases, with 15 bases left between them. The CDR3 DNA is TGTGCCAGCAGCCGGAGGGGTCCGTACAATCAGCCCCAGCATTTT. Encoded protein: CASSRRGPYNQPQHF.

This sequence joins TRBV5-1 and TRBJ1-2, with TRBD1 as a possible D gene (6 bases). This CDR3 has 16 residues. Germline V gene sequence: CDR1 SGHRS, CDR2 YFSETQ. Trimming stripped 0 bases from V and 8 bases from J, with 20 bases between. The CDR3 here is CASSLDFGGSRLGYTF. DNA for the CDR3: TGCGCCAGCAGCTTGGACTTCGGGGGCTCTCGTCTAGGCTACACCTTC.

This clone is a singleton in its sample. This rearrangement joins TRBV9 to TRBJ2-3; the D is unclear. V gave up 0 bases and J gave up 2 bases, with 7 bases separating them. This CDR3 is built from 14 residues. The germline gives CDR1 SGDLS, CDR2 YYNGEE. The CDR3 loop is CASSVATNTDTQYF. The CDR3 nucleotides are TGTGCCAGCAGCGTAGCCACAAACACAGATACGCAGTATTTT.

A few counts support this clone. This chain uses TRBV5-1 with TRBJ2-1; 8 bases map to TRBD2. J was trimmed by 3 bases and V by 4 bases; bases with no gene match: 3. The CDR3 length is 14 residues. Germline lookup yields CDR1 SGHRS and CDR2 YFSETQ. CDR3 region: CASSQGLDYNEQFF. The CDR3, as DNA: TGCGCCAGCAGCCAGGGACTAGACTACAATGAGCAGTTCTTC.

CDR3: CASSDSASGTGGEQFF. CDR3 bases: TGTGCCAGCAGTGACTCGGCTAGCGGGACGGGAGGTGAGCAGTTCTTC. The V and J genes are TRBV6-4 and TRBJ2-1; 9 bases map to TRBD2. The germline CDR1 and CDR2 sequences are MRHNA and SNTAGT. V gave up 0 bases and J gave up 9 bases; unmatched junction bases: 9. The CDR3 spans 16 residues.

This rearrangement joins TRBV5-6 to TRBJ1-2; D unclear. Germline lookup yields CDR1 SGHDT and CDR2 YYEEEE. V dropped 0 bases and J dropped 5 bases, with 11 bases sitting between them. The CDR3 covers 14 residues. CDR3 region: CASSLVRTEYGYTF. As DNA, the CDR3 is TGTGCCAGCAGCTTGGTACGGACGGAGTATGGCTACACCTTC.

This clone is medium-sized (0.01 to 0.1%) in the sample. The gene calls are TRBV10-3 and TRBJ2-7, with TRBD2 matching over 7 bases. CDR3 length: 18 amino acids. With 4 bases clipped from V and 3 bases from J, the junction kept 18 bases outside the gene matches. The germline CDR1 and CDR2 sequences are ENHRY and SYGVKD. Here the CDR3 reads CAISAPGEGGRPYYEQYF. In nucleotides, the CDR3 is TGTGCCATCAGTGCCCCCGGAGAAGGCGGGAGACCATACTACGAGCAGTACTTC.

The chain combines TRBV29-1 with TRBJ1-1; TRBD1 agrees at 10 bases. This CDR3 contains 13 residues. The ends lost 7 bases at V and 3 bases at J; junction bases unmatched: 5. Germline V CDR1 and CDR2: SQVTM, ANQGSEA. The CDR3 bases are TGCAGCGCCATGACAGGGGGCCACACTGAAGCTTTCTTT. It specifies CSAMTGGHTEAFF.

CDR3: CASSHDMPYNEQFF. The CDR3 nucleotides read TGCGCCAGCAGCCACGACATGCCCTACAATGAGCAGTTCTTC. The chain has TRBV4-3 and TRBJ2-1; no clear D. The length of the CDR3 is 14 residues. Per germline, CDR1 LGHNA and CDR2 YSLEER. Trimming took 3 bases from V and 2 from J, leaving 8 bases between them.

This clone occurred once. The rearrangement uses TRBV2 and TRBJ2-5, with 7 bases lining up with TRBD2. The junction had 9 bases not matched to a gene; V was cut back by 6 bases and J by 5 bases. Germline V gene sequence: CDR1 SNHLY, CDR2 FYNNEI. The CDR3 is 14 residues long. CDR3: CASSGLVVGETQYF. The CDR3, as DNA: TGTGCCAGCAGCGGACTAGTAGTTGGGGAGACCCAGTACTTC.

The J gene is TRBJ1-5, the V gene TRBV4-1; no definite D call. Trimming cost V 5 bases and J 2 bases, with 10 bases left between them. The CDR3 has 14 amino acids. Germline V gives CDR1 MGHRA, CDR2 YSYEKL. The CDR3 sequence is CASSEGWGNQPQHF. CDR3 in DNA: TGCGCCAGCAGCGAGGGATGGGGCAATCAGCCCCAGCATTTT.

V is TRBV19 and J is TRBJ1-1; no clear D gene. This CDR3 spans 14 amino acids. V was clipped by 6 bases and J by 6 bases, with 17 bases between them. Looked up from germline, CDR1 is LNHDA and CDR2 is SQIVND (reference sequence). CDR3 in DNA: TGTGCCAGTAGGGGAACGGTGAGGGAACCTGAAGCTTTCTTT. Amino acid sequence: CASRGTVREPEAFF.